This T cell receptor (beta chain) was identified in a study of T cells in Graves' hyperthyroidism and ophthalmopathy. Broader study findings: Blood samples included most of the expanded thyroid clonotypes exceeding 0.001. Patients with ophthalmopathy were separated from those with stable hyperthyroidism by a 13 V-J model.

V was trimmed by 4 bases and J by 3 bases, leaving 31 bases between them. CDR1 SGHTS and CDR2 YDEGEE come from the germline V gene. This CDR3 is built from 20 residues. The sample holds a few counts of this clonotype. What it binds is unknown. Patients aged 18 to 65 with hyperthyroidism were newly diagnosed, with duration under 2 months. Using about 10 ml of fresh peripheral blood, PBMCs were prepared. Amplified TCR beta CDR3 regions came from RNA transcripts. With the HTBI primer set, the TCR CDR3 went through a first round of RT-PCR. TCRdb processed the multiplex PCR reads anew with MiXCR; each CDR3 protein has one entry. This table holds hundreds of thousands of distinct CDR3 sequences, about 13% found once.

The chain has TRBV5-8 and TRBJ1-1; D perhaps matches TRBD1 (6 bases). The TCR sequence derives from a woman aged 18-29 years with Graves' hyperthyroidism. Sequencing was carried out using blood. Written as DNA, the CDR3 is TGTGCCAGCAGCCTGAGGGGAGGGGGGACCAACAGGCGGGGGTACACTGAAGCTTTCTTT. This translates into CASSLRGGGTNRRGYTEAFF.